This T cell receptor beta chain comes out of a study of cytomegalovirus exposure and HLA in healthy donors. As concerns this clone: Its antigen is not identified.

The PCR employed 60 Vbeta primers together with 13 Jbeta primers. TCRdb's table, derived via immunoSEQ multiplex PCR, lists solely in-frame clones and lacks some. The data show around 120,000 clones, 75% seen once. General observations from the study: With later analysis, a missense DCLRE1C variant became linked to TCR beta V- and J-gene trimming.

V shed 0 bases and J shed 1 base, with 15 bases lying between them. The CDR3 is 17 residues long. Per the germline V gene, CDR1 is MGHRA and CDR2 is YSYEKL. The clonotype originates from a woman between 18 and 30 years old in good health and CMV-seronegative. The material sequenced was PBMCs. The V call is TRBV4-1, the J call TRBJ1-1, with D uncertain. As DNA, the CDR3 is TGCGCCAGCAGCCAAGAAGAGGCTCTCCGGGGGAACACTGAAGCTTTCTTT. Protein: CASSQEEALRGNTEAFF.